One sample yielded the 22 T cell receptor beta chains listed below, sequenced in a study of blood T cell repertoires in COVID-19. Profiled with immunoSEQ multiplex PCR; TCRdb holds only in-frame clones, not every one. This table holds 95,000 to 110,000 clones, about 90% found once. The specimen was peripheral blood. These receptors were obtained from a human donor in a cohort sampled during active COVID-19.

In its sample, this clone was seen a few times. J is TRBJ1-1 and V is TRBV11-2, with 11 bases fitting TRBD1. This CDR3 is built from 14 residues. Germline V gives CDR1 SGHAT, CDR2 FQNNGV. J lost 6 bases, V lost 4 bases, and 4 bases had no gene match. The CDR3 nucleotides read TGTGCCAGCAGCTCCGGGACAGGGGGTTCTGAAGCTTTCTTT. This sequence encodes CASSSGTGGSEAFF.

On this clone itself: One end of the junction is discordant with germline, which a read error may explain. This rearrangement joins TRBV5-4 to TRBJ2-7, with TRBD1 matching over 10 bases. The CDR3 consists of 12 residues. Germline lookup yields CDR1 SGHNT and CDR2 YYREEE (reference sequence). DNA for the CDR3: TGTGCCAGCAGCCTCGACAGGGGGCGGTTGAACTTC. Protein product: CASSLDRGRLNF.

The chain's CDR3 is CASSLVPSTDTQYF. The CDR3 nucleotides read TGCGCCAGCAGCTTGGTTCCTAGCACAGATACGCAGTATTTT. This chain links TRBV5-1 with TRBJ2-3; D is unclear. CDR3 length: 14 amino acids. The ends were cut back, 0 bases at V and 0 bases at J, with 5 bases in the middle. Germline lookup yields CDR1 SGHRS and CDR2 YFSETQ. The full variable domain, rest sourced from reference TRBV5-1 and TRBJ2-3, is KAGVTQTPRYLIKTRGQQVTLSCSPISGHRSVSWYQQTPGQGLQFLFEYFSETQRNKGNFPGRFSGRQFSNSRSEMNVSTLELGDSALYLCASSLVPSTDTQYFGPGTRLTVL.

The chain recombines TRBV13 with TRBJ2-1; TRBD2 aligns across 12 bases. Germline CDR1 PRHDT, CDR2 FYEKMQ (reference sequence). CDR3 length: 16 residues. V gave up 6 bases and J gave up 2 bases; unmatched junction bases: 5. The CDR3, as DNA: TGTGCCAGCAGAACCGGGACTAGCGGGCCCTACAATGAGCAGTTCTTC. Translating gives CASRTGTSGPYNEQFF.

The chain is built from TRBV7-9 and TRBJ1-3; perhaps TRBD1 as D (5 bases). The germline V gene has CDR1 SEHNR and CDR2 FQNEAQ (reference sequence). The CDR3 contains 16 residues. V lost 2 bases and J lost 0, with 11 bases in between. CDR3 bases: TGTGCCAGCAGCTTACTTGCTGGGGCCTCTGGAAACACCATATATTTT. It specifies CASSLLAGASGNTIYF.

The CDR3 coding sequence is TGTGCCAGCAGCCTCAGGGGGAACACTGAAGCTTTCTTT. It specifies CASSLRGNTEAFF. The rearrangement uses TRBV28 and TRBJ1-1, with D perhaps TRBD1 (6 bases). Germline V gene data show CDR1 as MDHEN and CDR2 as SYDVKM. The CDR3 totals 13 residues. Trimming stripped 6 bases from V and 1 base from J, with 9 bases between.

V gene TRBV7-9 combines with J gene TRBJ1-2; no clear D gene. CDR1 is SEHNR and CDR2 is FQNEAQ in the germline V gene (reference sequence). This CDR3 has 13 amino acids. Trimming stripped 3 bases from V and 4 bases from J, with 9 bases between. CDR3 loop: CASSFGGLYGYTF. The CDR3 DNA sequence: TGTGCCAGCAGCTTTGGAGGACTCTATGGCTACACCTTC.

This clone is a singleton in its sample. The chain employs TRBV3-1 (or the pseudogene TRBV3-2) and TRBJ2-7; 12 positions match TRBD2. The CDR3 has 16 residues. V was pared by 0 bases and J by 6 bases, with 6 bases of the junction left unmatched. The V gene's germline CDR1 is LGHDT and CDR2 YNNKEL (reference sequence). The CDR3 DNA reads TGTGCCAGCAGCCAAGATCTGACTAGCGGGAGCATCGAGCAGTACTTC. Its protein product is CASSQDLTSGSIEQYF.

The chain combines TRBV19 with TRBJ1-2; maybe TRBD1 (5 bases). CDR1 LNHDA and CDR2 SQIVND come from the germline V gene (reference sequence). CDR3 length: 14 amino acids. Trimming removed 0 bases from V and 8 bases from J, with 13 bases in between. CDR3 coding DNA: TGTGCCAGTAGTATAGATCTTGAGACAGTCGGCTACACCTTC. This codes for CASSIDLETVGYTF. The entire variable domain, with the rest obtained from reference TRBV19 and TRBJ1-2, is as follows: DGGITQSPKYLFRKEGQNVTLSCEQNLNHDAMYWYRQDPGQGLRLIYYSQIVNDFQKGDIAEGYSVSREKKESFPLTVTSAQKNPTAFYLCASSIDLETVGYTFGSGTRLTVV.

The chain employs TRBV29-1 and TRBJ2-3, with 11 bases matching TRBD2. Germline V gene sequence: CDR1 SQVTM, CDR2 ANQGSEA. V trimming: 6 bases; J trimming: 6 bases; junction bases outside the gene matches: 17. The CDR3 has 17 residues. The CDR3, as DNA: TGCAGCGTCGCAGCCGTTAGCGGGAGGGCTGCAACGGATACGCAGTATTTT. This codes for CSVAAVSGRAATDTQYF.

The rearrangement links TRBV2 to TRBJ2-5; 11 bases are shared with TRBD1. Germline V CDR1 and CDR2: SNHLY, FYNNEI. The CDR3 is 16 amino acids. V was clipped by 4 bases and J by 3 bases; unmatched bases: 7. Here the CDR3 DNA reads TGTGCCAGCAGTGGTTGGACAGGGGGCAGAGAAGAGACCCAGTACTTC. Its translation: CASSGWTGGREETQYF.

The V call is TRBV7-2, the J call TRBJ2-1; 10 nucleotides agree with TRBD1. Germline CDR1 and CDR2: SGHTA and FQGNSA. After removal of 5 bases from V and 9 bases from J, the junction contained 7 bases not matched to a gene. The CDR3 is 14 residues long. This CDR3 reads CASSLWTGGFEQFF. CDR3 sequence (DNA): TGTGCCAGCAGCCTTTGGACAGGGGGTTTTGAGCAGTTCTTC.

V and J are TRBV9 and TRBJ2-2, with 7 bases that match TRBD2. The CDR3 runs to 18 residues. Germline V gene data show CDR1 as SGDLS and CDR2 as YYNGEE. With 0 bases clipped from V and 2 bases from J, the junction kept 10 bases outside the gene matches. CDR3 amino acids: CASSVGLVAGDNTGELFF. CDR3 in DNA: TGTGCCAGCAGCGTAGGGTTGGTGGCGGGAGATAACACCGGGGAGCTGTTTTTT.

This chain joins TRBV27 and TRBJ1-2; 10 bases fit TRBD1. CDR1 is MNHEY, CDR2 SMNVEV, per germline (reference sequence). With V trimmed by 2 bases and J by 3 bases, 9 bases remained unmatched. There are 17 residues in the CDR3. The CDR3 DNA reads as TGTGCCAGCAGTTTAGTAGTGGGACAGGGGTCCGACTATGGCTACACCTTC. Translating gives CASSLVVGQGSDYGYTF.

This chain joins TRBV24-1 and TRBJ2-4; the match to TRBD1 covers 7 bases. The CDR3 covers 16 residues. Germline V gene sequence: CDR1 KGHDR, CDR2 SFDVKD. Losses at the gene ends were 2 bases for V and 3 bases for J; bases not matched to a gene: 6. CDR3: CATSDWDSRFKNIQYF. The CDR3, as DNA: TGTGCCACCAGTGATTGGGACAGCAGATTCAAAAACATTCAGTACTTC.

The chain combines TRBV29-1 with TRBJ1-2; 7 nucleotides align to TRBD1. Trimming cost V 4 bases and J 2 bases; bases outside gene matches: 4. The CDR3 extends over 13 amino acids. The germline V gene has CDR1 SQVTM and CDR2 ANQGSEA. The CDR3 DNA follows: TGCAGCGTTGGGCAGGGGGGAAACTATGGCTACACCTTC. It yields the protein CSVGQGGNYGYTF. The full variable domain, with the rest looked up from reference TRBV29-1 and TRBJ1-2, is SAVISQKPSRDICQRGTSLTIQCQVDSQVTMMFWYRQQPGQSLTLIATANQGSEATYESGFVIDKFPISRPNLTFSTLTVSNMSPEDSSIYLCSVGQGGNYGYTFGSGTRLTVV.

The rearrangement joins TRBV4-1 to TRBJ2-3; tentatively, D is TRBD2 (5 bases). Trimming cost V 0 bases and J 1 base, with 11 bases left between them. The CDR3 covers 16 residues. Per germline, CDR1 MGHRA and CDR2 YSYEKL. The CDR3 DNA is TGCGCCAGCAGCCAAGATGAGGGCCATCGCACAGATACGCAGTATTTT. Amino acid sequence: CASSQDEGHRTDTQYF.

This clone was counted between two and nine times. CDR3 amino acids: CASSTKTGNQPQHF. The CDR3 DNA sequence: TGTGCCAGCAGCACTAAGACGGGGAATCAGCCCCAGCATTTT. The rearrangement joins TRBV3-1 (or the pseudogene TRBV3-2) to TRBJ1-5, with unresolved D. The CDR3 runs to 14 residues. The V gene lost 5 bases and the J gene lost 4 bases, with 12 bases spanning the gap. Per germline, CDR1 LGHDT and CDR2 YNNKEL (reference sequence).

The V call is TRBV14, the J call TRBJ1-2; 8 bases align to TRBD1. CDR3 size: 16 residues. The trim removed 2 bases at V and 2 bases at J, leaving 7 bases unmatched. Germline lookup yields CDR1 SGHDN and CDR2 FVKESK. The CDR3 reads CASSQFQGAGNYGYTF. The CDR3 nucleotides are TGTGCCAGCAGCCAATTCCAGGGGGCGGGGAACTATGGCTACACCTTC.

For the CDR3, the DNA is TGTGCCAGCAGTTACAAGGGGGCTGCTGGAAACACCATATATTTT. Amino acids: CASSYKGAAGNTIYF. This rearrangement joins TRBV6-5 to TRBJ1-3; 7 bases are shared with TRBD1. The germline V gene has CDR1 MNHEY and CDR2 SVGAGI. Losses at the gene ends were 2 bases for V and 2 bases for J; bases not matched to a gene: 3. This CDR3 spans 15 amino acids.

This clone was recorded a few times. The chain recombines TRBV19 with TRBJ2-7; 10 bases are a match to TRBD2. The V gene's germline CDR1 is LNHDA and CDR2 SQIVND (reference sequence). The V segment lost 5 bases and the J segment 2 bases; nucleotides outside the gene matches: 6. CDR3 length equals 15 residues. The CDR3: CASSRRTSGTYEQYF. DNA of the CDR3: TGTGCCAGTAGTCGGAGGACTAGCGGTACCTACGAGCAGTACTTC.

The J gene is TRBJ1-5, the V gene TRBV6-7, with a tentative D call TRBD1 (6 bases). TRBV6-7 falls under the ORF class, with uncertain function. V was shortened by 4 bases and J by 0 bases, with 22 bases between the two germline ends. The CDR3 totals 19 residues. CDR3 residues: CASSSPRQGSPYSNQPQHF. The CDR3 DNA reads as TGTGCCAGCAGTTCACCTCGCCAGGGGTCCCCGTATAGCAATCAGCCCCAGCATTTT.